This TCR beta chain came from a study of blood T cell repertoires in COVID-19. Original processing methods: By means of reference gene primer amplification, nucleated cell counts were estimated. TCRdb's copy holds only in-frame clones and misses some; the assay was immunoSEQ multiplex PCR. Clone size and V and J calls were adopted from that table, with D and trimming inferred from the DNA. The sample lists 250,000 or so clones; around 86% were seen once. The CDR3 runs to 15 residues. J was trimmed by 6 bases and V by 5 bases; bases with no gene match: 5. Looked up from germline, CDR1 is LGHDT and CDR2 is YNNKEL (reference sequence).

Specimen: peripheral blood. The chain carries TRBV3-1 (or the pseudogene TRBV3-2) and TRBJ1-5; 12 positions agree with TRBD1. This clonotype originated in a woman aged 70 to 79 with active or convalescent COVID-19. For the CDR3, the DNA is TGTGCCAGCAGCGCCCGGGACAGGGGGCCTCAGCCCCAGCATTTT. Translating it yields CASSARDRGPQPQHF.